This T cell receptor beta chain derives from a study of cytomegalovirus exposure and HLA in healthy donors. Overall study results and limits: Later genetic work tied a missense DCLRE1C variant to beta-chain V and J trimming. A later analysis found TCR association rates differed by HLA locus, highest for DRB1 and lowest for HLA-C. Several of the most significant clusters appeared, in a later analysis, to be linked to common viral pathogens.

60 Vbeta and 13 Jbeta primers were used in PCR. Some clones are missing from TCRdb's copy, which holds only in-frame ones; the method was immunoSEQ multiplex PCR. Of some 220,000 clones listed, approximately 84% were seen once; the top ten hold more than 0.45%. The CDR3 sequence is 15 residues long. Deletions cut 0 bases from V and 1 base from J, with 9 bases between. CDR1 SGHVS and CDR2 FNYEAQ come from the germline V gene. In its sample, this clone was seen a few times. Antigen specificity is unknown. The donors were healthy bone marrow donors. V is TRBV7-6 and J is TRBJ2-5, with TRBD1 as a possible D gene (6 bases). Sequenced material: PBMCs. This receptor was identified in a woman aged 40 to 49 in good health and CMV-seronegative. The CDR3 protein is CASSLAPQGQETQYF. The DNA for the CDR3 is TGTGCCAGCAGCTTAGCGCCACAGGGCCAAGAGACCCAGTACTTC.